The T cell receptor beta chain under discussion was sequenced for a study of T cells in Graves' hyperthyroidism and ophthalmopathy. Germline values: CDR1 SGDLS, CDR2 YYNGEE. The CDR3 has 15 residues. V lost 7 bases to trimming and J lost 7 bases; unmatched junction nucleotides: 13. RNA transcripts were the template for amplifying TCR beta CDR3 regions. The TCR CDR3 first-round RT-PCR relied on the HTBI primer set. A single record per CDR3 protein comes from TCRdb applying MiXCR to the multiplex PCR reads. The sample carries roughly 750,000 distinct CDR3 sequences, roughly 17% recorded once. The receptor's source is a young man with Graves' hyperthyroidism. The chain uses TRBV9 and TRBJ2-5, with TRBD2 matching over 10 bases. The sequencing sample was made of blood. CDR3 protein: CASGSGRAERGTQYF. The CDR3 nucleotides read TGTGCCAGCGGAAGCGGGAGGGCCGAGCGGGGGACCCAGTACTTC.